The 17 T cell receptor beta chains below were found in one sample sequenced in a study of blood T cell repertoires in COVID-19. The method was immunoSEQ multiplex PCR; TCRdb's version includes in-frame clones alone and lacks a portion of them. This sample carries 55,000 to 65,000 clones, 84% of them seen once, and the ten largest clones take 5.6%. Material: peripheral blood. The receptors were gathered from a woman in her sixties with acute or convalescent COVID-19.

This sequence joins TRBV19 and TRBJ1-5; weak D call: TRBD1 (5 bases). The CDR3 length is 13 residues. Germline values: CDR1 LNHDA, CDR2 SQIVND (reference sequence). Trimming took off 6 bases at V and 5 bases at J, with 11 bases between the two ends. The DNA of the CDR3 is TGTGCCAGTAGCGACAGTGCCTATCAGCCCCAGCATTTT. This sequence encodes CASSDSAYQPQHF.

V usage is TRBV21-1 and J usage is TRBJ1-6. TRBV21-1 constitutes a pseudogene. The CDR3 loop spans 18 amino acids. CDR3 loop: CASSKVLRLNSPNSPLHF. The DNA of the CDR3 is TGTGCCAGCAGCAAAGTGCTGCGACTGAATAGCCCAAATTCACCCCTCCACTTT.

The rearrangement joins TRBV10-3 to TRBJ1-6, with D unresolved. Germline lookup yields CDR1 ENHRY and CDR2 SYGVKD. Deletions cut 0 bases from V and 4 bases from J, with 7 bases between. The CDR3 extends over 15 amino acids. CDR3 bases: TGTGCCATCAGTGAGTCCCCGGGTTATAATTCACCCCTCCACTTT. Translated, it gives CAISESPGYNSPLHF.

CDR3: CASSARGTSGGRSADTQYF. CDR3 coding DNA: TGCGCCAGCAGCGCGAGAGGGACTAGCGGGGGGCGGAGCGCAGATACGCAGTATTTT. This chain joins TRBV5-1 and TRBJ2-3; TRBD2 matches 15 bases. There are 19 residues in the CDR3. With 4 bases clipped from V and 4 bases from J, the junction kept 13 bases outside the gene matches. Germline V gene data show CDR1 as SGHRS and CDR2 as YFSETQ.

J is TRBJ1-1 and V is TRBV12-5; TRBD1 matches 7 bases. J was trimmed by 3 bases and V by 2 bases; bases with no gene match: 3. CDR3 length: 14 amino acids. Germline V lookup: CDR1 LGHNT, CDR2 FRNRAP. CDR3 amino acids: CASGLSRGYTEAFF. The CDR3 DNA follows: TGTGCTAGTGGTTTGAGCAGGGGGTACACTGAAGCTTTCTTT.

The gene calls are TRBV6-5 and TRBJ1-2; 10 nucleotides match TRBD1. Germline CDR1 is MNHEY and CDR2 is SVGAGI. With V trimmed by 8 bases and J by 1 base, 1 base remained unmatched. This CDR3 is built from 13 residues. CDR3 residues: CASGDRGNYGYTF. Written as DNA, the CDR3 is TGTGCCAGCGGGGACAGGGGTAACTATGGCTACACCTTC.

The chain recombines TRBV5-1 with TRBJ1-5; TRBD1 might be the D (6 bases). The V and J ends lost 9 bases and 5 bases respectively, with 18 bases between them. Looked up from germline, CDR1 is SGHRS and CDR2 is YFSETQ. The CDR3 has 14 amino acids. CDR3 amino acids: CATCRGGHHQPQHF. In nucleotides, the CDR3 is TGCGCCACATGCCGGGGGGGCCACCATCAGCCCCAGCATTTT.

Here the CDR3 reads CSVGLITEAFF. CDR3 in DNA: TGCAGCGTCGGACTGATCACTGAAGCTTTCTTT. V gene TRBV29-1 combines with J gene TRBJ1-1; D unresolved. The CDR3 contains 11 residues. V lost 6 bases and J lost 4, with 9 bases in between. Germline values: CDR1 SQVTM, CDR2 ANQGSEA.

The chain joins TRBV19 to TRBJ1-2; the match to TRBD1 covers 8 bases. The length of the CDR3 is 18 residues. V gave up 6 bases and J gave up 0 bases; unmatched junction bases: 15. The germline V gene has CDR1 LNHDA and CDR2 SQIVND (reference sequence). CDR3 nucleotide sequence: TGTGCCAGTAGCGGCAGGGGGCGCGGGCGAAGAGCTAACTATGGCTACACCTTC. Amino acids: CASSGRGRGRRANYGYTF.

This clone was counted a single time. V usage is TRBV18 and J usage is TRBJ2-1, with 11 bases fitting TRBD2. The germline V gene encodes CDR1 KGHSH and CDR2 LQKENI. CDR3 length: 18 amino acids. After removal of 2 bases from V and 0 bases from J, the junction contained 6 bases not matched to a gene. In DNA, the CDR3 is TGTGCCAGCTCACCATTTACTAGCGGGGGATCCTCCTACAATGAGCAGTTCTTC. This translates into CASSPFTSGGSSYNEQFF. Looking up the rest from reference TRBV18 and TRBJ2-1 gives the full variable domain: NAGVMQNPRHLVRRRGQEARLRCSPMKGHSHVYWYRQLPEEGLKFMVYLQKENIIDESGMPKERFSAEFPKEGPSILRIQQVVRGDSAAYFCASSPFTSGGSSYNEQFFGPGTRLTVL.

J is TRBJ1-1 and V is TRBV29-1; weak D call: TRBD1 (5 bases). This CDR3 comprises 14 residues. Trimming took 4 bases from V and 0 from J, leaving 12 bases between them. Germline-derived CDR1 and CDR2 are SQVTM and ANQGSEA. CDR3 protein: CSVGVGALNTEAFF. Here the CDR3 DNA reads TGCAGCGTTGGGGTAGGGGCCCTGAACACTGAAGCTTTCTTT.

The chain employs TRBV2 and TRBJ1-5, with TRBD1 matching over 8 bases. This CDR3 contains 16 residues. Trimming removed 7 bases from V and 1 base from J; junction bases left unmatched: 9. Germline CDR1 is SNHLY and CDR2 is FYNNEI. The CDR3 loop is CASTLDRGGSNQPQHF. DNA of the CDR3: TGTGCCAGCACCCTCGACAGGGGAGGGAGCAATCAGCCCCAGCATTTT.

The chain employs TRBV30 and TRBJ1-1; TRBD1 matches 8 bases. This CDR3 region has 10 residues. The germline CDR1 and CDR2 sequences are GTSNPN and SVGIG (reference sequence). The ends lost 6 bases at V and 7 bases at J; junction bases unmatched: 1. The CDR3 region has the DNA TGTGCCTGCGGACAGGGTGAAGCTTTCTTT. The encoded protein is CACGQGEAFF.

This clone has just a few counts. This chain connects TRBV12-5 to TRBJ1-1; D is undetermined. With 1 base removed from V and 6 bases from J, the gap between germline ends came to 9 bases. The length of the CDR3 is 13 residues. The germline V gene has CDR1 LGHNT and CDR2 FRNRAP. CDR3 in amino acids: CASGLGVGAEAFF. CDR3 in DNA: TGTGCTAGTGGTTTGGGGGTCGGGGCTGAAGCTTTCTTT. Based on the CDR3 plus reference TRBV12-5 and TRBJ1-1, the full variable domain is DARVTQTPRHKVTEMGQEVTMRCQPILGHNTVFWYRQTMMQGLELLAYFRNRAPLDDSGMPKDRFSAEMPDATLATLKIQPSEPRDSAVYFCASGLGVGAEAFFGQGTRLTVV.

V is TRBV3-1 (or the pseudogene TRBV3-2) and J is TRBJ1-3; 8 bases line up with TRBD1. The CDR3 has 15 amino acids. The germline gives CDR1 LGHDT, CDR2 YNNKEL (reference sequence). V dropped 3 bases and J dropped 0; count of bases not matched to a gene: 1. CDR3 DNA: TGTGCCAGCAGCCAGACAGGGGCCTCTGGAAACACCATATATTTT. This codes for CASSQTGASGNTIYF.

The CDR3 bases are TGTGCCACCAGTGAACGTGCAGGCAATCAGCCCCAGCATTTT. The encoded protein is CATSERAGNQPQHF. The V gene is TRBV24-1, the J gene TRBJ1-5; D is undetermined. Germline values: CDR1 KGHDR, CDR2 SFDVKD. The CDR3 is 14 residues long. Trimming cost V 4 bases and J 2 bases, with 8 bases left between them.

The chain joins TRBV5-5 to TRBJ2-3; 11 nucleotides match TRBD2. This CDR3 region has 17 residues. The V gene end was trimmed by 0 bases and the J gene end by 2 bases; junction bases not matched to a gene: 5. CDR1 and CDR2 from the germline V gene are SGHKS and YYEKEE (reference sequence). The CDR3 is CASSLVSGGASTDTQYF. CDR3 sequence (DNA): TGTGCCAGCAGCTTGGTTAGCGGGGGGGCCTCCACAGATACGCAGTATTTT.